These T cell receptor beta chains were read from a single sample in a study of CD8+ T cells in alopecia areata. The assay was immunoSEQ multiplex PCR, and TCRdb's table has in-frame clones only and misses some. The sample consists of about 250,000 clones, approximately 60% of them appearing once. The source was CD4+ T cells sorted from blood, collected at approximately week 51, from a patient treated with tofacitinib. The source of these receptors is a human donor with alopecia areata. Each CDR3 is given with its conserved first and last residue. A D gene is named only where the DNA matches it firmly. The size field is filled for only some rows; it gives once, few, many or a size class.

J gene | clone size | V gene | D gene | CDR3 protein | CDR3 DNA
TRBJ2-5 | - | TRBV11-2 | - | CASSRASGRETQYF | TGTGCCAGCAGCAGGGCCTCAGGGAGGGAGACCCAGTACTTC
TRBJ2-7 | few | TRBV5-6 | - | CASSLQWDEQYF | TGTGCCAGCAGCCTTCAATGGGACGAGCAGTACTTC
TRBJ1-1 | - | TRBV4-1 | - | CASSRLTGFEAFF | TGCGCCAGCAGCCGCTTGACAGGATTTGAAGCTTTCTTT
TRBJ1-2 | - | TRBV7-2 | - | CASSLSPGNYGYTF | TGTGCCAGCAGCTTATCTCCAGGAAACTATGGCTACACCTTC
TRBJ1-2 | - | TRBV9 | - | CASSVVRAGSNYGYTF | TGTGCCAGCAGCGTAGTCAGGGCGGGGAGTAACTATGGCTACACCTTC
TRBJ2-2 | - | TRBV7-6 | - | CASSHTGELFF | TGTGCCAGCAGCCACACCGGGGAGCTGTTTTTT
TRBJ2-3 | - | TRBV5-1 | TRBD1 | CASSLPGGEDTQYF | TGCGCCAGCAGCTTGCCAGGGGGAGAAGATACGCAGTATTTT
TRBJ2-3 | - | TRBV29-1 | TRBD2 | CSVEGPAGGEEPTDTQYF | TGCAGCGTTGAAGGTCCAGCGGGGGGCGAAGAACCTACAGATACGCAGTATTTT
TRBJ2-1 | - | TRBV11-2 | - | CASSFGGQEQFF | TGTGCCAGCAGCTTCGGGGGGCAGGAGCAGTTCTTC
TRBJ1-2 | once | TRBV15 | - | CATRDTTNYGYTF | TGTGCCACCAGGGACACCACTAACTATGGCTACACCTTC
TRBJ2-2 | few | TRBV4-1 | - | CASSQVRLASTGELFF | TGCGCCAGCAGCCAAGTTCGGCTAGCGAGTACCGGGGAGCTGTTTTTT
TRBJ1-2 | - | TRBV5-6 | - | CASSLSRNYGYTF | TGTGCCAGCAGCTTGAGCAGGAACTATGGCTACACCTTC
TRBJ2-1 | - | TRBV5-6 | - | CASSLGLLVGAYNEQFF | TGTGCCAGCAGCTTGGGTTTATTAGTTGGGGCCTACAATGAGCAGTTCTTC
TRBJ1-1 | - | TRBV29-1 | - | CSVGGVAEAFF | TGCAGCGTTGGTGGGGTCGCTGAAGCTTTCTTT
TRBJ1-1 | many | TRBV5-1 | - | CASFRDPSYTEAFF | TGCGCCAGCTTCCGGGACCCCAGCTACACTGAAGCTTTCTTT
TRBJ1-2 | few | TRBV5-4 | TRBD1 | CASSGPGTGYGYTF | TGTGCCAGCAGCGGCCCCGGGACAGGCTATGGCTACACCTTC
TRBJ1-5 | once | TRBV30 | - | CAWSADRTQPQHF | TGTGCCTGGAGTGCCGACAGAACTCAGCCCCAGCATTTT
TRBJ1-5 | - | TRBV29-1 | - | CSVGDDSAVSNQPQHF | TGCAGCGTTGGAGATGACAGTGCGGTTAGCAATCAGCCCCAGCATTTT
TRBJ2-7 | - | TRBV7-2 | - | CASSLVAGQTYEQYF | TGTGCCAGCAGCTTAGTTGCGGGACAGACCTACGAGCAGTACTTC
TRBJ2-5 | once | TRBV4-1 | TRBD1 | CASSQEGQYQETQYF | TGCGCCAGCAGCCAAGAGGGACAGTACCAAGAGACCCAGTACTTC
TRBJ2-7 | - | TRBV5-1 | - | CASSPGASSYEQYF | TGCGCCAGCAGCCCGGGGGCGTCCTCCTACGAGCAGTACTTC
TRBJ1-2 | few | TRBV29-1 | TRBD1 | CSVERDSYGYTF | TGCAGCGTTGAACGGGACAGCTATGGCTACACCTTC
TRBJ2-1 | - | TRBV7-4 | TRBD2 | CASLSGGHYNEQFF | TGTGCCAGCCTTAGCGGGGGGCATTACAATGAGCAGTTCTTC
TRBJ2-7 | - | TRBV29-1 | - | CSVGGRQGVGGTYEQYF | TGCAGCGTTGGGGGGCGCCAGGGTGTAGGAGGAACCTACGAGCAGTACTTC
TRBJ2-1 | - | TRBV29-1 | TRBD2 | CSVERGGNEQFF | TGCAGCGTTGAGCGGGGGGGCAATGAGCAGTTCTTC
TRBJ2-7 | once | TRBV29-1 | - | CSVGTDTPGVKYF | TGCAGCGTCGGTACCGACACGCCGGGGGTGAAGTACTTC
TRBJ2-3 | - | TRBV7-9 | TRBD2 | CASSETSSGGPSFTDTQYF | TGTGCCAGCAGCGAAACCTCTAGCGGGGGGCCGTCTTTCACAGATACGCAGTATTTT
TRBJ2-3 | - | TRBV29-1 | - | CSVVGGGPDTQYF | TGCAGCGTTGTCGGGGGAGGCCCAGATACGCAGTATTTT
TRBJ1-5 | - | TRBV19 | TRBD1 | CASRQTGTVFNQPQHF | TGTGCCAGTAGGCAGACCGGGACAGTCTTCAATCAGCCCCAGCATTTT
TRBJ2-7 | few | TRBV29-1 | - | CSVVREQYF | TGCAGCGTTGTTCGGGAGCAGTACTTC
TRBJ2-1 | - | TRBV12-5 | - | CASGLVLRAHNEQFF | TGTGCTAGTGGTTTGGTACTGAGGGCACACAATGAGCAGTTCTTC
TRBJ2-7 | few | TRBV7-2 | - | CASSFGSVGVSNEQYF | TGTGCCAGCAGCTTCGGGTCGGTAGGGGTAAGCAACGAGCAGTACTTC
TRBJ2-6 | - | TRBV2 | - | CASSEWANVLTF | TGTGCCAGCAGTGAATGGGCCAACGTCCTGACTTTC
TRBJ2-1 | - | TRBV7-8 | TRBD2 | CASSMPLAGNEQFF | TGTGCCAGCAGCATGCCCCTAGCGGGGAATGAGCAGTTCTTC